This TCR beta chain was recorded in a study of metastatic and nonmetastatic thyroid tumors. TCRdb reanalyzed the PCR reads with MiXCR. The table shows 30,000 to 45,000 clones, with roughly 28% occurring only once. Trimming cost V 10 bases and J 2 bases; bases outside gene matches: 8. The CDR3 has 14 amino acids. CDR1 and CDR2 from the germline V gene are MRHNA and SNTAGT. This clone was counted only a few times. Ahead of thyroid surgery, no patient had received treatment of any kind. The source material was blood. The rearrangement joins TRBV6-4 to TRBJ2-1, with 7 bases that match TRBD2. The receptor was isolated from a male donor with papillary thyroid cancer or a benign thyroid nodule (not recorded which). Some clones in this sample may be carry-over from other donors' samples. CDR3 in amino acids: CATERDITYNEQFF. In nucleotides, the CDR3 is TGTGCCACCGAGCGGGATATCACCTACAATGAGCAGTTCTTC.